This T cell receptor beta chain derives from a study of blood T cells in healthy people across ages. From germline, CDR1 is DFQATT and CDR2 SNEGSKA (reference sequence). The CDR3 has 13 residues. It was with a sample-barcoded 5' primer and a J-beta primer mix that a second PCR of roughly 7 to 12 cycles was run. A single record per CDR3 protein comes from TCRdb applying MiXCR to the 5' RACE reads. This table has around 870,000 distinct CDR3 sequences, more than 25% appearing once. This clonotype was found many times. One end of the junction fails to match germline, which may point to a read error. The receptor comes from a woman aged 80 or older in good health. This chain connects TRBV20-1 to TRBJ2-1; the D gene is possibly TRBD1 (6 bases). Material: blood. CDR3 amino acids: CSARGAHRDEKFF. The CDR3 nucleotides read TGCAGTGCTAGAGGAGCCCACAGGGATGAGAAGTTCTTC.